The clone carrying this T cell receptor beta chain was seen repeatedly, ten times or more. What it binds is not known. This entry comes from a study of cytomegalovirus exposure and HLA in healthy donors. Overall study findings and caveats: TCR beta sequences numbering under 20,000 were associated with HLA alleles at 0.05 false discovery rate in a later analysis.

Germline assignment: CDR1 SGHTA and CDR2 FQGNSA. The V end lost 3 bases, the J end lost 2 bases, and 9 bases lay between the germline ends. The CDR3 sequence is 14 residues long. Whereas donors were nominally healthy upon sampling, unrecorded immune exposures were probable. A multiplex PCR was run with 60 Vbeta primers and 13 Jbeta primers. Measured with immunoSEQ multiplex PCR; TCRdb has only the in-frame clones, and not every one. The table lists about 100,000 clones, roughly 69% of them singletons. This clonotype was obtained from a man aged 30 to 39 in good health and CMV-seropositive. The sequenced material came from PBMCs. This chain joins TRBV7-2 and TRBJ2-3; D may be TRBD2 (5 bases). The CDR3 DNA reads TGTGCCAGCAGCTTTGACTACCACACAGATACGCAGTATTTT. Residues: CASSFDYHTDTQYF.